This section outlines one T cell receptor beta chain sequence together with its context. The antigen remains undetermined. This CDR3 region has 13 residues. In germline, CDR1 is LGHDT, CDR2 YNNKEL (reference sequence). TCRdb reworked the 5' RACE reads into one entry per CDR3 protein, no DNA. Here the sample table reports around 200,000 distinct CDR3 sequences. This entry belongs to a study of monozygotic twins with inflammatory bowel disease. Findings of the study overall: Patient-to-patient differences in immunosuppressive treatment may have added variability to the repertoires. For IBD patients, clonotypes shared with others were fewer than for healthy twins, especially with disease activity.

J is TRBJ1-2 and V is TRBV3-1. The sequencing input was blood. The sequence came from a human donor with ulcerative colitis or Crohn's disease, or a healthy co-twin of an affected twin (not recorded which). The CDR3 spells CASSPQAVSGYTF.